These 26 T cell receptor beta chains were all obtained from the same sample, sequenced in a study of T cell repertoires in cytomegalovirus infection. Each CDR3 protein gets one entry after TCRdb re-called the reads with MiXCR. The data show about 530,000 distinct CDR3 sequences, less than 30% seen once. The sequencing input was PBMCs. The receptors originated from a human donor in good health (CMV status not recorded). Some clones in this sample may be carry-over from other donors' samples.

This clonotype was recorded many times. The gene calls are TRBV20-1 and TRBJ1-5; 9 positions agree with TRBD1. Unmatched junction bases numbered 5, after V lost 1 base and J lost 4 bases. CDR3 length equals 15 residues. From germline, CDR1 is DFQATT and CDR2 SNEGSKA (reference sequence). The CDR3 bases are TGCAGTGCTAGAGTCAACAGGGGGCTTAATCAGCCCCAGCATTTT. Amino acids: CSARVNRGLNQPQHF.

This clonotype was counted at least ten times. The rearrangement uses TRBV7-8 and TRBJ2-2; TRBD2 is a possible D gene (6 bases). CDR3 length: 19 amino acids. The germline gives CDR1 SGHVS, CDR2 FQNEAQ. V was clipped by 0 bases and J by 2 bases, with 19 bases between them. CDR3 in DNA: TGTGCCAGCAGCTTAGCGGTTAGCCTCGGGAGCCTTAACACCGGGGAGCTGTTTTTT. This translates into CASSLAVSLGSLNTGELFF.

The chain carries TRBV6-5 and TRBJ2-1, with D possibly TRBD1 on 6 matching bases. Trimming removed 6 bases at V and 7 bases at J, with 16 bases between. Germline V CDR1 and CDR2: MNHEY, SVGAGI. The CDR3 consists of 14 residues. DNA of the CDR3: TGTGCCAGCAGCAGAACTACAGGGTTTAATGAGCAGTTCTTC. This codes for CASSRTTGFNEQFF.

The gene calls are TRBV4-3 and TRBJ2-7; 8 bases agree with TRBD2. The germline V gene has CDR1 LGHNA and CDR2 YSLEER. Trimming took 5 bases from V and 3 from J; bases not matched to a gene: 6. The CDR3 has 14 amino acids. This CDR3 reads CASSFSGTFYEQYF. Written as DNA, the CDR3 is TGCGCCAGCAGCTTTAGCGGGACATTCTACGAGCAGTACTTC.

This clonotype was counted between two and nine times. This chain connects TRBV28 to TRBJ1-2; no definite D call. The germline V and J ends were trimmed by 6 bases and 4 bases, with 12 bases remaining between them. This CDR3 comprises 13 residues. Germline loops: CDR1 MDHEN, CDR2 SYDVKM. CDR3 residues: CASSTGILYGYTF. The CDR3 region has the DNA TGTGCCAGCAGCACCGGGATCCTCTATGGCTACACCTTC.

There are a few counts of this clonotype. The chain recombines TRBV15 with TRBJ2-1; 13 nucleotides match TRBD2. Trimming cost V 0 bases and J 5 bases; bases outside gene matches: 4. CDR1 and CDR2 (germline): LNHNV, YYDKDF (reference sequence). CDR3 length: 17 residues. CDR3 loop: CATSRDRLAGGNNEQFF. In DNA form, the CDR3 reads TGTGCCACCAGCAGAGATCGACTAGCGGGAGGTAACAATGAGCAGTTCTTC.

The chain couples TRBV7-3 to TRBJ2-1; 13 bases map to TRBD2. Losses at the gene ends were 4 bases for V and 6 bases for J; bases not matched to a gene: 3. Looked up from germline, CDR1 is SGHTA and CDR2 is FQGTGA. This CDR3 spans 15 amino acids. In DNA form, the CDR3 reads TGTGCCAGCAGCTACGGGACTAGCGGGATCAATGAGCAGTTCTTC. Translating it yields CASSYGTSGINEQFF.

This clonotype was counted only a few times. This chain connects TRBV27 to TRBJ2-2; no definite D call. Trimming took 10 bases from V and 4 from J, leaving 19 bases between them. The CDR3 consists of 15 residues. Germline-derived CDR1 and CDR2 are MNHEY and SMNVEV (reference sequence). The CDR3 loop reads CAKNWPRIITGELFF. In nucleotides, the CDR3 is TGTGCCAAGAATTGGCCCAGGATAATCACCGGGGAGCTGTTTTTT.

This clonotype was counted a few times. An end of the junction does not agree with germline; a read error may underlie this. The V gene is TRBV6-2 or TRBV6-3, the J gene TRBJ1-2; 7 bases align to TRBD1. Germline lookup yields CDR1 MNHEY and CDR2 SVGEGT. The CDR3 loop spans 13 amino acids. The CDR3 coding sequence is TGCGCCAGCAGGAGGGACAGAGACTATGGCTACACCTTC. It encodes CASRRDRDYGYTF.

At least ten counts were recorded for this clonotype. The chain combines TRBV7-2 with TRBJ2-1, with 15 bases matching TRBD2. Germline V gene sequence: CDR1 SGHTA, CDR2 FQGNSA. Trimming took 3 bases from V and 0 from J; bases not matched to a gene: 6. The length of the CDR3 is 19 residues. CDR3 nucleotides: TGTGCCAGCAGCTTCAGAGGGACTAGCGGGAGGCCCTCCTACAATGAGCAGTTCTTC. Protein: CASSFRGTSGRPSYNEQFF.

This chain joins TRBV11-2 and TRBJ2-1; tentatively, D is TRBD1 or TRBD2 (5 bases each). The ends were cut back, 0 bases at V and 7 bases at J, with 13 bases in the middle. CDR3 length equals 15 residues. Per the germline V gene, CDR1 is SGHAT and CDR2 is FQNNGV. CDR3 nucleotide sequence: TGTGCCAGCAGCTTAGACCCCTTTGGGGGAAATGAGCAGTTCTTC. This gives the protein CASSLDPFGGNEQFF. Drawing the rest from reference TRBV11-2 and TRBJ2-1, the complete variable domain is EAGVAQSPRYKIIEKRQSVAFWCNPISGHATLYWYQQILGQGPKLLIQFQNNGVVDDSQLPKDRFSAERLKGVDSTLKIQPAKLEDSAVYLCASSLDPFGGNEQFFGPGTRLTVL.

The chain links TRBV7-2 to TRBJ2-5; D perhaps matches TRBD1 (6 bases). The CDR3 is made up of 13 amino acids. Germline CDR1 is SGHTA and CDR2 is FQGNSA. Trimming cost V 3 bases and J 5 bases, with 10 bases left between them. CDR3 DNA: TGTGCCAGCAGCTTTTCGAGGGGGGAGACCCAGTACTTC. It encodes CASSFSRGETQYF.

The sample holds many counts of this clonotype. The chain couples TRBV7-9 to TRBJ2-1; no firm D call. Germline-derived CDR1 and CDR2 are SEHNR and FQNEAQ (reference sequence). Trimming removed 5 bases from V and 7 bases from J, with 15 bases in between. The CDR3 runs to 14 residues. CDR3 loop: CASSPHRIGNEQFF. CDR3 DNA sequence: TGTGCCAGCAGCCCCCATCGTATAGGGAATGAGCAGTTCTTC.

The table lists this clonotype with a few counts. J is TRBJ1-1 and V is TRBV30; D perhaps matches TRBD1 (5 bases). From germline, CDR1 is GTSNPN and CDR2 SVGIG (reference sequence). Trimming took off 0 bases at V and 6 bases at J, with 14 bases between the two ends. This CDR3 spans 14 amino acids. CDR3: CAWSVGRGAAEAFF. For the CDR3, the DNA is TGTGCCTGGAGTGTTGGTAGGGGAGCCGCTGAAGCTTTCTTT.

V is TRBV5-5 and J is TRBJ2-7; no clear D. The germline gives CDR1 SGHKS, CDR2 YYEKEE (reference sequence). V was trimmed by 1 base and J by 2 bases, leaving 10 bases between them. The CDR3 contains 14 residues. CDR3 nucleotides: TGTGCCAGCAGCTTGTGGGCGCCCCCCTACGAGCAGTACTTC. Translation gives CASSLWAPPYEQYF.

A remark on this clonotype: A single base separates this from a much larger clone, so it may be a read error. This rearrangement joins TRBV7-2 to TRBJ1-2, with a tentative D call TRBD1 (5 bases). The CDR3 has 15 residues. The germline V gene has CDR1 SGHTA and CDR2 FQGNSA. V was clipped by 8 bases and J by 5 bases, with 21 bases between them. The CDR3 DNA reads TGTGCCAGCGGCTACCCGGGACGCGGGCTTTATGGCTACACCTTC. Translating it yields CASGYPGRGLYGYTF.

This clonotype has ten or more counts. The chain links TRBV7-2 to TRBJ2-3, with 7 bases that match TRBD2. The V gene's germline CDR1 is SGHTA and CDR2 FQGNSA. The CDR3 runs to 16 residues. V lost 0 bases to trimming and J lost 2 bases; unmatched junction nucleotides: 5. The CDR3 DNA sequence: TGTGCCAGCAGCTTAGCGCGGGGGTTCGACACAGATACGCAGTATTTT. Amino acid sequence: CASSLARGFDTDTQYF.

The sample holds a few counts of this clonotype. The V call is TRBV15, the J call TRBJ2-7; D is possibly TRBD1 or TRBD2 (5 bases each). From germline, CDR1 is LNHNV and CDR2 YYDKDF (reference sequence). This CDR3 is built from 14 residues. Trimming pared 0 bases from V and 3 bases from J, leaving 9 bases between. The DNA for the CDR3 is TGTGCCACCAGCAGAGATAAGGGGAGCTACGAGCAGTACGTC. Its translation is CATSRDKGSYEQYV.

The CDR3 is CSARVGGQGATGGYTF. In nucleotides, the CDR3 is TGCAGTGCTAGAGTTGGTGGACAGGGGGCGACGGGGGGCTACACCTTC. This chain uses TRBV20-1 with TRBJ1-2; 11 bases are shared with TRBD1. From germline, CDR1 is DFQATT and CDR2 SNEGSKA (reference sequence). With V trimmed by 1 base and J by 8 bases, 12 bases remained unmatched. The CDR3 covers 16 residues.

J is TRBJ2-3 and V is TRBV7-2; D may be TRBD2 (5 bases). The CDR3 loop spans 15 amino acids. V was cut by 1 base and J by 3 bases, with 11 bases left in between. Germline-derived CDR1 and CDR2 are SGHTA and FQGNSA. In nucleotides, the CDR3 is TGTGCCAGCAGCTTAGGTCAACGGGAAACAGATACGCAGTATTTT. Its translation is CASSLGQRETDTQYF.

V gene TRBV28 combines with J gene TRBJ1-5; TRBD1 might be the D (6 bases). Trimming shortened V by 4 bases and J by 2 bases, and 15 bases separated the two germline ends. This CDR3 region has 16 residues. Germline CDR1 reads MDHEN; CDR2 reads SYDVKM. The CDR3 DNA reads TGTGCCAGCAGTTCCGCGGGCTCAGGGGGCAATCAGCCCCAGCATTTT. Amino acid sequence: CASSSAGSGGNQPQHF. Drawing the rest from reference TRBV28 and TRBJ1-5, the complete variable domain is DVKVTQSSRYLVKRTGEKVFLECVQDMDHENMFWYRQDPGLGLRLIYFSYDVKMKEKGDIPEGYSVSREKKERFSLILESASTNQTSMYLCASSSAGSGGNQPQHFGDGTRLSIL.

In this sample, this clonotype turned up a few times. The genes are TRBV12-3 or TRBV12-4 and TRBJ2-3; TRBD2 aligns across 10 bases. V shed 5 bases and J 0 bases; nucleotides not matched to a gene: 2. This CDR3 region has 15 residues. This CDR3 is CASSRGLASTDTQYF. DNA for the CDR3: TGTGCCAGCAGTCGGGGACTAGCGAGCACAGATACGCAGTATTTT.

This clonotype came up a few times. The rearrangement joins TRBV12-3 or TRBV12-4 to TRBJ2-4; no definite D call. V shed 3 bases and J shed 8 bases, with 11 bases lying between them. This CDR3 comprises 13 residues. The CDR3 nucleotides read TGTGCCAGCAGTTTTGTTCTAGTAGACATTCAGTACTTC. Translation: CASSFVLVDIQYF.

This clonotype appeared a few times. The chain joins TRBV11-1 to TRBJ2-3; 8 positions match TRBD2. This CDR3 contains 13 residues. CDR1 and CDR2 (germline): SGHAT, FQDESV (reference sequence). V lost 6 bases, J lost 1 base, and 0 bases stayed unmatched. DNA of the CDR3: TGTGCCAGCAGACTAGCGGGCACAGATACGCAGTATTTT. This sequence encodes CASRLAGTDTQYF.

The table lists this clonotype with many counts. The chain uses TRBV7-2 and TRBJ2-7, with D perhaps TRBD1 (7 bases). Germline values: CDR1 SGHTA, CDR2 FQGNSA. Trimming took 4 bases from V and 6 from J, leaving 19 bases between them. The CDR3 has 15 amino acids. The CDR3 DNA sequence: TGTGCCAGCAGCTCGCAGGGGGGACCCGGTGTCGAGCAGTACTTC. It yields the protein CASSSQGGPGVEQYF.

This clonotype was seen at least ten times. The junction and the germline gene differ at one end; a read error may be behind it. The rearrangement joins TRBV12-3 or TRBV12-4 to TRBJ1-1; D remains unclear. This CDR3 spans 13 amino acids. CDR3 amino acids: CASSLAGDTEAFF. The DNA of the CDR3 is TGTGCCAGCAGCTTAGCAGGAGACACTGAAGCTTTCTTT.